This T cell receptor (beta chain) was identified in a study of T cell repertoires in cytomegalovirus infection (dated by TCRdb to between 2018 and 2020). Context from the whole study: Alongside well-studied HLA-B-restricted epitopes, the peptide stimulations were aimed at recently identified HLA-C-restricted CMV epitopes, whose presentation resists viral immunomodulation. Donor HLA type was relevant to the analysis, because carriage of CMV infection together with the matching HLA type was indicated by public TCR beta signatures. Beyond this particular receptor, the publication reports: Cumulative frequency of public TCR beta family members discriminated carriers of CMV infection plus the relevant HLA type in this cohort and an independent 352-donor cohort. The ex vivo response was dominated by HLA-C-restricted CMV-specific TCR beta clonotypes, which also provided the single most frequent clonotype in two of eight donors.

Reads for this sample came from an Illumina HiSeq 1500. The public reads were reanalyzed by TCRdb: fastp trimming at Q25, MiXCR alignment, in-frame beta chains only. Here each entry gathers all rows of one CDR3 protein and keeps the most common genes and DNA. This sample gives about 220,000 distinct CDR3 sequences in total; about 40% of them show up just once. The top ten hold around 60% of the sample. Comment on this clonotype: No cognate antigen has been identified for it. Base qualities are not at hand, and no much larger clone is one base apart.

The sample's treatment or condition label is to be understood as: in vitro stimulation with specific CMV peptide epitopes to enrich CMV-specific T cells. Trimmed from V: 1 base; trimmed from J: 6 bases; junction bases lacking a gene match: 14. Inclusive of the bounding cysteine and phenylalanine, the CDR3 is 17 residues long. Solely the CDR3 DNA is kept, with 51 bases framed from the first base. Taken from the germline V gene, the CDR1 and CDR2 loops are SGHNT and YENEEA. The TCR sequence derives from a human donor in good health (CMV status not recorded). Some clones in this sample may be carry-over from other donors' samples. Recombination linked TRBV11-3 to TRBJ1-1, and 7 junctional nucleotides match TRBD1. Specimen: CD8+ T cells from cultured PBMCs, collected from culture after CMV antigen stimulation. Here the CDR3 is given as CASSLVCTGERTAEAFF. The nucleotides are TGTGCCAGCAGCTTAGTATGCACAGGGGAGAGAACCGCTGAAGCTTTCTTT.